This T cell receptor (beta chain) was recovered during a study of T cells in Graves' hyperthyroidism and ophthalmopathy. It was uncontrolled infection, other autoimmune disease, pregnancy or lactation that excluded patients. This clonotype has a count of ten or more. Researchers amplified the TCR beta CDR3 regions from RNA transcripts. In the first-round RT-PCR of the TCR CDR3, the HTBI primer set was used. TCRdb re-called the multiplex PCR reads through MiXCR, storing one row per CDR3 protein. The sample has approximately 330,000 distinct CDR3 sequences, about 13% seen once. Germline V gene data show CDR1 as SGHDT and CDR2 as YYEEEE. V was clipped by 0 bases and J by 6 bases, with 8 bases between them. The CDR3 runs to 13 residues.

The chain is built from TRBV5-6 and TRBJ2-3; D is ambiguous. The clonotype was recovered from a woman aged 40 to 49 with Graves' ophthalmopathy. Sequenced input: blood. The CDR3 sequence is CASSLAAGDTQYF. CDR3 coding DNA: TGTGCCAGCAGCTTGGCGGCAGGCGATACGCAGTATTTT.